The subject of this entry is one T cell receptor (beta chain). The clone's antigen remains unknown. Base qualities are not recorded, but no much larger clone differs from it by a single base. The sample belongs to a study of shared clonotypes between healthy human individuals (TCRdb year 2020). About the full investigation: A few men and a couple of women, aged 18 to 49 years, made up the cohort. For each donor, CD4 naive and CD4 memory were each given three plates, CD8 naive was given two plates, and CD8 memory was given one plate. The study deeply sequenced blood TCR repertoires of five healthy adults to estimate repertoire size and the extent of clonotype sharing between individuals. To increase sequencing depth and limit assay-specific biases, different laboratories used diverse techniques to prepare libraries and sequence TCR repertoires. Per donor, leukapheresis produced somewhere between about 0.94 and 9.5 billion PBMCs.

Healthy HIV-negative adults with no recently reported acute infections or vaccinations were included as donors. Every donor was a Caucasian adult living in Nashville, Tennessee, USA. CD8 memory samples consisted of magnetically selected CD45RO+ cells combined with CCR7-negative CD45RA+ effector memory (TemRA) cells. Blood was obtained by leukapheresis, after which PBMCs were separated by Ficoll-Histopaque density gradient centrifugation and cryopreserved in liquid nitrogen vapor phase. Purity and quantity of every magnetically sorted T cell population were checked by analytical flow cytometry. Genomic DNA was isolated from each sorted fraction and quantified by UV absorbance on a Nanodrop 2000c. TCR CDR3 regions were amplified from genomic DNA by multiplex PCR using the deep immunoSEQ assay. Genomic DNA extracted from each cell subset was distributed evenly over all wells of several immunoSEQ 96-well plates, and each plate served as one replicate. For sorted subsets, each replicate PCR was loaded with 200 ng genomic DNA, equivalent to about 30,000 T cell genomes. Purified libraries were measured with a Qubit 3.0 fluorometer, size-checked on a Bioanalyzer 2100, and measured again with the KAPA Library Quantification kit. A separate single-read 150-cycle Illumina NextSeq 550 flow cell was used to sequence each immunoSEQ 96-well plate. As for the original processing: Because the immunoSEQ output included only junctional sequences and no quality scores, the filtering could not be the same as the filtering used for full-length reads. To assign V/J genes and CDR3, sequences were annotated using PyIR, a Python wrapper for IgBLAST v1.9, with IMGT germline references. Reads were removed for weak V/J assignments (E-value above 1e-6), missing CDR3, stop codons, out-of-frame junctions, or ambiguous translated residues. V3J clonotypes were defined as sequences sharing an identical inferred V gene, J gene, and CDR3 amino acid sequence. The percentage overlap between two repertoires was calculated by dividing the number of shared unique clonotypes by the size of the smaller repertoire. RTK rarefaction, the Chao1 estimator, and Recon v2.1 estimates of unobserved clonotypes were used to assess repertoire richness. OLGA was used to compute generation probabilities for all TCRbeta clonotypes that the gDNA method yielded from a handful of donors. TCRdb provides this immuneACCESS table in a form limited to in-frame rearrangements. Some clones are lacking; in checked studies, under half of them reflect an unresolved V gene, and why the rest are absent is not known. V and J calls plus clone size are reproduced from that table; the DNA served to infer D and trimming. The sample yields about 380,000 clones; 90% to 97% were counted once. Around 0.32% of the sample lies in the top ten.

The CDR1 and CDR2 encoded by the germline V gene (reference sequence) are MNHNY and SVGAGI. V and J are truncated by 6 bases and 5 bases respectively, leaving an intervening sequence of 10 bases. The CDR3 spans 12 residues, from the cysteine through the phenylalanine. The DNA shown is the 36-base CDR3, in frame from base 1. What the study reported, not specific to this receptor: Pairwise subsampling led to the expectation that sequencing depth would affect the degree of clonotype sharing among donors. Only blood was sampled, and tissue TCR repertoires likely differ from those in blood. Sharing across several donors was observed for around 5% of naive CD4, about 4% of naive CD8, 2% to 2.5% of memory CD4, and roughly 0.4% of memory CD8 clonotypes. Higher generation probabilities were observed for clonotypes shared by all four sorted-subset donors than for non-shared clonotypes. Incomplete sequencing was indicated by rarefaction of sorted-subset datasets, despite the large sequencing depth. Naive subsets generally had larger estimated clonotype richness than memory subsets. The genetic and exposure-history diversity represented was limited by the small number of donors.

This TCR was recovered from a man aged 30 to 39 in good health. Rearrangement joined TRBV6-6 to TRBJ2-5, with the D gene call left open. Sample: memory CD8+ T cells sorted from blood. This specimen's cell subset or site label, interpreted: CD45RO+ cells pooled with CCR7-negative TemRA cells. Here the CDR3 is given as CASRGDGETQYF. The nucleotide sequence is TGTGCCAGCAGGGGTGACGGGGAGACCCAGTACTTC.